This T cell receptor (beta chain) was identified in a study of blood T cell repertoires in COVID-19. Study context: Sites in the United States, Italy and Spain provided acute and convalescent COVID-19 samples. Sources were T cells, B-cell-depleted T cells, or PBMCs; the material itself was cDNA or gDNA.

A Seattle source enrolled patients during active infection and followed them longitudinally. In the study's own analysis: Nucleated cell counts were estimated from reference gene primer amplification. The method was immunoSEQ multiplex PCR; TCRdb's version includes in-frame clones alone and lacks a portion of them. The V and J calls and clone size come from that table; D and trimming were worked out from the DNA. This table has 150,000 to 200,000 clones, about 86% appearing once. The clonotype originates from a woman aged 60 to 75 with COVID-19, enrolled during active disease. The sequencing input was peripheral blood.

CDR3 protein: CASSLGDFTDTQYF. The CDR3 DNA reads as TGTGCCAGCAGCTTAGGGGACTTCACAGATACGCAGTATTTT. The rearrangement links TRBV7-2 to TRBJ2-3; perhaps TRBD2 as D (6 bases). Per the germline V gene, CDR1 is SGHTA and CDR2 is FQGNSA. The CDR3 contains 14 residues. V was clipped by 1 base and J by 2 bases, with 7 bases between them. Based on the CDR3 plus reference TRBV7-2 and TRBJ2-3, the full variable domain is GAGVSQSPSNKVTEKGKDVELRCDPISGHTALYWYRQSLGQGLEFLIYFQGNSAPDKSGLPSDRFSAERTGGSVSTLTIQRTQQEDSAVYLCASSLGDFTDTQYFGPGTRLTVL.